This record covers a single T cell receptor (beta chain). The antigen is undetermined. These data originate in a study of graft-versus-host responses after intestinal transplantation. Whole-study context: Every recipient underwent anti-thymocyte globulin induction, then tacrolimus and steroids for roughly 3 years. Whole-study results and caveats: Early after transplant, HvG declines were associated with peak levels of circulating GvH clones.

TCRdb's table, derived via immunoSEQ multiplex PCR, lists solely in-frame clones and lacks some. The sample includes approximately 88,000 clones, 90% of them seen just once. Trimming cost V 4 bases and J 8 bases; bases outside gene matches: 5. This CDR3 contains 14 residues. CDR1 MNHEY and CDR2 SMNVEV come from the germline V gene (reference sequence). The rearrangement joins TRBV27 to TRBJ2-1; 10 nucleotides align to TRBD1. The material sequenced was unstimulated CD4+ T cells sorted from spleen or lymph node cells, taken before intestinal transplant. This sequence originates from a human donor who received an intestinal transplant. The CDR3 is CASSSDRGRDEQFF. The CDR3 DNA follows: TGTGCCAGCAGTTCGGACAGGGGGAGGGATGAGCAGTTCTTC.